The present T cell receptor beta chain was sequenced within a study of T cell responses to AZD1222 COVID-19 vaccine. Study observations and caveats: Spike-spanning, vaccine-associated CD4 TCRs were dominant at 160-218 and 743-854. Baseline serology detected seropositivity in only a handful of AZD1222 recipients.

The protocol was immunoSEQ multiplex PCR, while the TCRdb copy is restricted to in-frame clones and leaves out a portion. The sample holds nearly 110,000 clones, 70% to 90% seen once. Comments on this clone: The target antigen is unknown.

Trimming cost V 1 base and J 7 bases, with 8 bases left between them. The V gene's germline CDR1 is SGHTA and CDR2 FQGNSA. This CDR3 is built from 13 residues. The rearrangement joins TRBV7-2 to TRBJ1-5; D is unresolved. The sample was peripheral blood, taken 28 days after the second AZD1222 dose. The sequence derives from an adult who received the AZD1222 COVID-19 vaccine. CDR3 sequence reads: CASSLGGLQPQHF. CDR3 coding DNA: TGTGCCAGCAGCTTAGGTGGGTTACAGCCCCAGCATTTT.